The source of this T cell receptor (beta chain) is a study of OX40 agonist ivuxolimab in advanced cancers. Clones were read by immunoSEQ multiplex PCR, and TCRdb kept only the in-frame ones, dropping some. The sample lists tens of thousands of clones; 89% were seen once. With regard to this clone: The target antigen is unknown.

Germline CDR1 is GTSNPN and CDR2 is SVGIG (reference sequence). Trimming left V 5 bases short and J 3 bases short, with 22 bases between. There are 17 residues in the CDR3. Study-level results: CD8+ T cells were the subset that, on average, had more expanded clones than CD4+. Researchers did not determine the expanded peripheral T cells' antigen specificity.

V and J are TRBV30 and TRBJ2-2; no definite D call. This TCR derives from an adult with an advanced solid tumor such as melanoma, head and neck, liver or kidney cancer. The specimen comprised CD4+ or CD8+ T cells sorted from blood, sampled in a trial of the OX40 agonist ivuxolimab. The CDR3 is CAWPPGLVQIYTGELFF. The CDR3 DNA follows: TGTGCCTGGCCGCCCGGATTGGTACAGATCTACACCGGGGAGCTGTTTTTT. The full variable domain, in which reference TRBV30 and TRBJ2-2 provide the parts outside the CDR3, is SQTIHQWPATLVQPVGSPLSLECTVEGTSNPNLYWYRQAAGRGLQLLFYSVGIGQISSEVPQNLSASRPQDRQFILSSKKLLLSDSGFYLCAWPPGLVQIYTGELFFGEGSRLTVL.